This T cell receptor beta chain was profiled in a study of cytomegalovirus exposure and HLA in healthy donors. Study-wide findings and caveats: Some V segments could not be told apart, so they were left out, TRBV6-2 and TRBV6-3 among them. Further analysis was carried out later, and it showed several of the most significant clusters appearing linked to common viral pathogens. Looking again later, the authors saw that most CMV-associated TCR beta chains seemed HLA-restricted. Analyses of presence/absence relied on an assumption of roughly uniform sequencing depth across donors.

Germline V gives CDR1 LNHDA, CDR2 SQIVND (reference sequence). CDR3 size: 16 residues. V lost 3 bases to trimming and J lost 1 base, with 16 bases between them. Of note for this clone: Its antigen is as yet unknown.

Amplification used 60 Vbeta primers and 13 Jbeta primers. Using immunoSEQ multiplex PCR, the repertoire was profiled, and TCRdb retains in-frame clones only, with some absent. The sample holds around 150,000 clones, around 77% seen once. The chain joins TRBV19 to TRBJ2-7; TRBD2 is a possible D gene (6 bases). The TCR originated in a man younger than 40 in good health and CMV-seronegative. Sequences were obtained from PBMCs. CDR3 coding DNA: TGTGCCAGTAGTATGTCCCTAGGACTATCATCCTACGAGCAGTACTTC. It yields the protein CASSMSLGLSSYEQYF.